This T cell receptor (beta chain) was recorded in a study of T cells in Graves' hyperthyroidism and ophthalmopathy. For the study at large: Pretreatment peripheral blood was obtained at initial diagnosis.

Ophthalmopathy cases met thresholds of Clinical Activity Score at least 3, NOSPECS grade at least 4 and duration under 3 months. Patients were excluded because of uncontrolled infection, other autoimmune disease, pregnancy or lactation. This clonotype has at least ten counts. Amplification targeted TCR beta CDR3 regions from RNA transcripts. In the first-round RT-PCR of the TCR CDR3, the HTBI primer set was used. In TCRdb, the multiplex PCR reads were re-called with MiXCR into one record per CDR3 protein. The data contain around 530,000 distinct CDR3 sequences, over 15% of them singletons. This CDR3 region has 13 residues. CDR1 is DFQATT, CDR2 SNEGSKA, per germline (reference sequence). The V gene lost 0 bases and the J gene lost 4 bases, with 7 bases spanning the gap.

This rearrangement joins TRBV20-1 to TRBJ2-1; D gene uncertain. Sequenced material: blood. The TCR was taken from a woman aged 18-29 years with Graves' ophthalmopathy. DNA of the CDR3: TGCAGTGCTAGAGATCCTGTTTACAATGAGCAGTTCTTC. Protein sequence: CSARDPVYNEQFF.